The text below deals with one TCR beta chain. Antigen unknown. The V segment lost 3 bases and the J segment 5 bases; nucleotides outside the gene matches: 10. The CDR3 has 15 amino acids. The germline gives CDR1 GTSNPN, CDR2 SVGIG (reference sequence). The sample comes from a study of shared clonotypes between healthy human individuals. Only Caucasian adults living in Nashville, Tennessee made up the donor group. Study results and limitations: What limited the represented genetic and exposure-history diversity was the small number of donors. Blood was the sole source, and tissue repertoires probably differ. Non-shared clonotypes had lower generation probabilities than clonotypes shared by all four sorted-subset donors.

Measured with immunoSEQ multiplex PCR; TCRdb has only the in-frame clones, and not every one. Of about 1 million clones listed, under 80% are singletons. This chain joins TRBV30 and TRBJ2-3; TRBD2 agrees at 8 bases. The TCR was taken from a man aged 18 to 29 in good health. The sequenced sample was memory CD4+ T cells sorted from blood. Subset given: CD45RA-negative fraction. DNA for the CDR3: TGTGCCTGGAGCCTCGGGATAGCGGGGATAGATACGCAGTATTTT. It translates to CAWSLGIAGIDTQYF. The variable domain in full, completed from reference TRBV30 and TRBJ2-3, reads SQTIHQWPATLVQPVGSPLSLECTVEGTSNPNLYWYRQAAGRGLQLLFYSVGIGQISSEVPQNLSASRPQDRQFILSSKKLLLSDSGFYLCAWSLGIAGIDTQYFGPGTRLTVL.